Shown below are 26 T cell receptor beta chains from a single sample sequenced in a study of vaccination and CD4 T cells after COVID-19. Sequenced with the Oncomine TCR Beta short-read assay was DNA taken from cultured CD4+ T cells. TCRdb ran MiXCR on the PCR reads and lists one entry per CDR3 protein. The repertoire has fewer than 20,000 distinct CDR3 sequences, around 70% of them found once; the top ten carry approximately 4.2%. No antigens are known for them. The treatment was: approximately 9-day PBMC culture with coronavirus spike peptide pools or control peptides (ViraFEST assay). Sequencing was performed on CD4+ T cells from blood, cultured in vitro. These receptors were taken from a human donor who had recovered from COVID-19.

This clonotype was recorded once. The chain employs TRBV12-3 or TRBV12-4 and TRBJ1-5, with TRBD1 matching over 7 bases. J was trimmed by 5 bases and V by 6 bases; bases with no gene match: 10. This CDR3 has 15 amino acids. The CDR3 coding sequence is TGTGCCAGCAGCCGAAGGGAGGGGGCTTATCAGCCCCAGCATTTT. It codes for CASSRREGAYQPQHF.

This clonotype showed up just once. This chain links TRBV21-1 with TRBJ2-5; the table's TRBD1 call for D was not verified on the DNA. TRBV21-1 is an annotated pseudogene. The CDR3 totals 13 residues. The CDR3 nucleotides are TGTGCCAGGGGACCGGGACAGATAGAGACCCAGTACTTC. It specifies CARGPGQIETQYF.

The gene calls are TRBV20-1 and TRBJ2-3, with 8 bases identical to TRBD1. This CDR3 has 16 residues. Trimming at V came to 0 bases and at J to 2 bases, leaving 7 bases not matched to a gene. Germline CDR1 is DFQATT and CDR2 is SNEGSKA (reference sequence). CDR3: CSARDPTGAITDTQYF. The CDR3 DNA reads TGCAGTGCTAGAGACCCGACAGGGGCCATCACAGATACGCAGTATTTT.

This clonotype has just one count. This chain connects TRBV11-2 to TRBJ1-1; D is uncertain. Germline lookup yields CDR1 SGHAT and CDR2 FQNNGV. The CDR3 runs 12 residues. Trimming took 2 bases from V and 3 from J, leaving 4 bases between them. The CDR3 reads CASSLQYTEAFF. CDR3 nucleotide sequence: TGTGCCAGCAGCTTACAGTACACTGAAGCTTTCTTT.

J is TRBJ1-2 and V is TRBV28; 9 bases fit TRBD1. Germline loops: CDR1 MDHEN, CDR2 SYDVKM. The V gene end was trimmed by 3 bases and the J gene end by 2 bases; junction bases not matched to a gene: 4. The CDR3 has 15 residues. The CDR3 is CASSFLGQGNYGYTF. DNA for the CDR3: TGTGCCAGCAGTTTCTTGGGACAGGGAAACTATGGCTACACCTTC.

The chain carries TRBV20-1 and TRBJ1-2; possibly TRBD1 for D (5 bases). V lost 3 bases and J lost 4, with 12 bases in between. CDR1 is DFQATT and CDR2 is SNEGSKA in the germline V gene (reference sequence). The CDR3 is made up of 13 amino acids. CDR3 in DNA: TGCAGTGCTAGTATAGGGACTACCTATGGCTACACCTTC. Translating it yields CSASIGTTYGYTF.

V is TRBV27 and J is TRBJ1-6, with TRBD1 matching 11 bases. This CDR3 is 15 amino acids long. Germline assignment: CDR1 MNHEY and CDR2 SMNVEV (reference sequence). Losses at the gene ends were 7 bases for V and 6 bases for J; bases not matched to a gene: 5. CDR3 sequence reads: CASNQGTGGNSPLHF. The CDR3 DNA reads as TGTGCCAGCAATCAAGGGACAGGGGGTAATTCACCCCTCCACTTT.

V is TRBV10-3 and J is TRBJ2-7, with 7 nucleotides matching TRBD1. With 0 bases clipped from V and 5 bases from J, the junction kept 7 bases outside the gene matches. This CDR3 has 15 amino acids. Germline lookup yields CDR1 ENHRY and CDR2 SYGVKD. The CDR3 DNA sequence: TGTGCCATCAGTGAGTCGGGACAGAAGTCCCACGAGCAGTACTTC. Residues: CAISESGQKSHEQYF.

Only a few counts were recorded for this clonotype. The chain has TRBV7-9 and TRBJ2-5; D gene uncertain. Germline loops: CDR1 SEHNR, CDR2 FQNEAQ (reference sequence). This CDR3 spans 15 amino acids. V was cut by 0 bases and J by 2 bases, with 10 bases left in between. CDR3 coding DNA: TGTGCCAGCAGCTTAGCTCGACAAGGACAAGAGACCCAGTACTTC. This encodes CASSLARQGQETQYF.

This sequence joins TRBV20-1 and TRBJ2-4; D unresolved. The V gene's germline CDR1 is DFQATT and CDR2 SNEGSKA (reference sequence). CDR3 length equals 13 residues. V lost 3 bases to trimming and J lost 0 bases, with 6 bases between them. The CDR3: CSARSVAKNIQYF. CDR3 sequence (DNA): TGCAGTGCTAGGAGTGTAGCCAAAAACATTCAGTACTTC.

The V gene is TRBV7-3, the J gene TRBJ2-2; D might be TRBD1 (5 bases). The CDR3 contains 15 residues. Germline values: CDR1 SGHTA, CDR2 FQGTGA. Trimming removed 5 bases from V and 0 bases from J, with 10 bases in between. The CDR3 DNA sequence: TGTGCCAGCAGCCCGACAGTCGCGAACACCGGGGAGCTGTTTTTT. Translated: CASSPTVANTGELFF.

The chain is built from TRBV7-9 and TRBJ1-2, with 11 bases identical to TRBD1. CDR3 length: 13 residues. CDR1 SEHNR and CDR2 FQNEAQ come from the germline V gene (reference sequence). The trim removed 5 bases at V and 6 bases at J, leaving 2 bases unmatched. CDR3 residues: CASSGTGGDGYTF. The CDR3 bases are TGTGCCAGCAGCGGGACAGGGGGTGATGGCTACACCTTC. The entire variable domain, with the rest obtained from reference TRBV7-9 and TRBJ1-2, is as follows: DTGVSQNPRHKITKRGQNVTFRCDPISEHNRLYWYRQTLGQGPEFLTYFQNEAQLEKSRLLSDRFSAERPKGSFSTLEIQRTEQGDSAMYLCASSGTGGDGYTFGSGTRLTVV.

V and J are TRBV11-3 and TRBJ2-1; D is undetermined. Deletions cut 5 bases from V and 5 bases from J, with 16 bases between. Germline values: CDR1 SGHNT, CDR2 YENEEA. The CDR3 extends over 15 amino acids. The CDR3 nucleotides read TGTGCCAGCAGCCCCTTGGGCGGACCGGACAATGAGCAGTTCTTC. It yields the protein CASSPLGGPDNEQFF.

Only a few counts were recorded for this clonotype. This chain uses TRBV7-3 with TRBJ1-2; TRBD1 matches 7 bases. The V segment lost 3 bases and the J segment 8 bases; nucleotides outside the gene matches: 9. The length of the CDR3 is 14 residues. CDR1 is SGHTA, CDR2 FQGTGA, per germline. This chain's CDR3 is CASSFSRQGGGYTF. DNA of the CDR3: TGTGCCAGCAGCTTTTCCCGGCAGGGGGGAGGCTACACCTTC. Using reference TRBV7-3 and TRBJ1-2 for the parts outside the CDR3, the full variable domain is GAGVSQTPSNKVTEKGKYVELRCDPISGHTALYWYRQSLGQGPEFLIYFQGTGAADDSGLPNDRFFAVRPEGSVSTLKIQRTERGDSAVYLCASSFSRQGGGYTFGSGTRLTVV.

The chain carries TRBV28 and TRBJ1-6; D uncertain. The ends were cut back, 5 bases at V and 10 bases at J, with 21 bases in the middle. The CDR3 covers 16 residues. Germline V gene sequence: CDR1 MDHEN, CDR2 SYDVKM. The CDR3 spells CASSPRAVARGSPLHF. DNA of the CDR3: TGTGCCAGCAGTCCCCGCGCGGTCGCGCGCGGGTCACCCCTCCACTTT.

The chain is built from TRBV6-1 and TRBJ1-2; TRBD1 matches at 10 bases. Germline V lookup: CDR1 MNHNS, CDR2 SASEGT. J lost 8 bases, V lost 8 bases, and 5 bases had no gene match. The CDR3 extends over 12 amino acids. The CDR3 loop reads CASRQGARGYTF. In nucleotides, the CDR3 is TGTGCCAGCCGACAGGGGGCGCGCGGCTACACCTTC.

The CDR3 DNA reads TGTGCCAGCAGCTTCACAGGGGAACCCTATGGCTACACCTTC. Translation gives CASSFTGEPYGYTF. The chain employs TRBV7-2 and TRBJ1-2; 7 nucleotides align to TRBD1. V lost 3 bases and J lost 4; bases outside the gene matches: 5. The CDR3 consists of 14 residues. CDR1 and CDR2 (germline): SGHTA, FQGNSA.

The chain links TRBV19 to TRBJ1-3; D gene ambiguous. Germline-derived CDR1 and CDR2 are LNHDA and SQIVND (reference sequence). The CDR3 has 14 residues. V was clipped by 9 bases and J by 0 bases, with 12 bases between them. CDR3 coding DNA: TGTGCCAGCAGAGTACAGAGCTCTGGAAACACCATATATTTT. Protein: CASRVQSSGNTIYF.

V gene TRBV7-2 combines with J gene TRBJ1-2; D is unresolved. The CDR3 has 12 amino acids. Per germline, CDR1 SGHTA and CDR2 FQGNSA. V lost 3 bases and J lost 10, with 12 bases in between. The CDR3 bases are TGTGCCAGCAGCTTTTTGGGTTCCCACTACACCTTC. This codes for CASSFLGSHYTF.

The chain joins TRBV28 to TRBJ1-5, with TRBD1 identical over 9 bases. J was trimmed by 8 bases and V by 6 bases; bases with no gene match: 8. This CDR3 is built from 14 residues. Germline V gene sequence: CDR1 MDHEN, CDR2 SYDVKM. The CDR3 sequence: CASSRTGVPKPQHF. DNA of the CDR3: TGTGCCAGCAGCCGGACAGGGGTCCCAAAGCCCCAGCATTTT.

The CDR3 here is CSVRGDGSPLHF. The CDR3 DNA is TGCAGTGTTCGGGGGGACGGTTCACCCCTCCACTTT. The chain recombines TRBV20-1 with TRBJ1-6; the D gene is possibly TRBD1 (5 bases). V lost 7 bases and J lost 9, with 13 bases in between. The V gene's germline CDR1 is DFQATT and CDR2 SNEGSKA (reference sequence). The CDR3 spans 12 residues.

The chain couples TRBV11-3 to TRBJ2-3; D is undetermined. V was cut by 0 bases and J by 5 bases, with 6 bases left in between. CDR1 is SGHNT, CDR2 YENEEA, per germline. This CDR3 comprises 13 residues. The CDR3 loop is CASSLDLEDTQYF. DNA of the CDR3: TGTGCCAGCAGCTTAGATCTTGAAGATACGCAGTATTTT.

DNA for the CDR3: TGTGCCAGTAGTATTGAATACGGGACATTGAGAGTGCAGCCCCAGCATTTT. Its protein product is CASSIEYGTLRVQPQHF. V is TRBV19 and J is TRBJ1-5; weak D call: TRBD1 (6 bases). The CDR3 contains 17 residues. V was cut by 3 bases and J by 7 bases, with 22 bases left in between. The V gene's germline CDR1 is LNHDA and CDR2 SQIVND (reference sequence).

The rearrangement uses TRBV19 and TRBJ1-5; weak D call: TRBD1 (5 bases). In germline, CDR1 is LNHDA, CDR2 SQIVND (reference sequence). V was pared by 1 base and J by 1 base, with 8 bases between. There are 15 residues in the CDR3. The CDR3: CASSIVWGSNQPQHF. CDR3 nucleotides: TGTGCCAGTAGTATAGTTTGGGGGAGCAATCAGCCCCAGCATTTT.

This sequence joins TRBV20-1 and TRBJ2-4; either TRBD1 or TRBD2 may supply D (7 bases each). V gave up 4 bases and J gave up 9 bases, with 22 bases separating them. The CDR3 has 15 residues. Germline lookup yields CDR1 DFQATT and CDR2 SNEGSKA (reference sequence). CDR3 sequence (DNA): TGCAGTGCTACAGACAGGGAGACGGGAGGTGCCATTCAGTACTTC. Its translation: CSATDRETGGAIQYF.

To note about this clonotype: A junction end diverges from the germline sequence, so it may reflect a read error. The chain employs TRBV6-2 or TRBV6-3 and TRBJ1-6; TRBD1 is a possible D gene (6 bases). The CDR3 is 15 residues long. Germline values: CDR1 MNHEY, CDR2 SVGEGT. The CDR3 reads CASSYETGTNSPLYF. The CDR3 nucleotides are TGTGCCAGCAGTTACGAGACAGGAACTAATTCACCCCTCTACTTT.